This T cell receptor (beta chain) was identified during a study of memory CD4+ T cells and cytomegalovirus serostatus. The sort gate was single viable CD3+CD4+CD8-CD45RO+ cells for memory CD4+ T cells. The CDR3 is made up of 14 amino acids. Germline-derived CDR1 and CDR2 are SGDLS and YYNGEE. V lost 0 bases and J 3 bases, leaving 9 bases between the germline ends. Measured with immunoSEQ multiplex PCR; TCRdb has only the in-frame clones, and not every one. The sample has over 75,000 clones; roughly 80% are singletons. The receptor comes from an adult in good health and CMV-seropositive. The specimen was memory CD4+ T cells from blood. The V and J genes are TRBV9 and TRBJ1-1; D gene ambiguous. CDR3 coding DNA: TGTGCCAGCAGCGTAGGGATGGCGTACACTGAAGCTTTCTTT. Protein: CASSVGMAYTEAFF.